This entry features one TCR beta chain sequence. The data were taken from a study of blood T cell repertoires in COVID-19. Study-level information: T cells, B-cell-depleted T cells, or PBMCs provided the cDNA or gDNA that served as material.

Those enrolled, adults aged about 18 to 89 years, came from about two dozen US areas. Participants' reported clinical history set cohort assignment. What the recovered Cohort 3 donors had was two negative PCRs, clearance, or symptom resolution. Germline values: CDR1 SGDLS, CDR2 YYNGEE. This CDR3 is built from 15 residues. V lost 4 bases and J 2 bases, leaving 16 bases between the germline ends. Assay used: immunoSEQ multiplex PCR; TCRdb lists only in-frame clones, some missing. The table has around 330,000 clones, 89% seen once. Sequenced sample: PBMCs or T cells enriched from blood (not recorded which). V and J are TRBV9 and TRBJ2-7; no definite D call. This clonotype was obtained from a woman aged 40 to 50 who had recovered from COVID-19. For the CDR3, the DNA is TGTGCCAGCAGCCCTTTGAGGAGTGGTACCTACGAGCAGTACTTC. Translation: CASSPLRSGTYEQYF.